This is a list of T cell receptor beta chains from one sample in a study of cytomegalovirus exposure and HLA in healthy donors. The protocol was immunoSEQ multiplex PCR, while the TCRdb copy is restricted to in-frame clones and leaves out a portion. The sample records 200,000 to 250,000 clones, 82% being singletons. The sequencing input was PBMCs. The receptor set was obtained from a woman between 35 and 50 years old in good health and CMV-seropositive. Each CDR3 is given with its conserved first and last residue. The D gene is left open where the match is weak. Expanded clones get a size class; other rows say once, few or many, or leave the size out.

v_call	d_call	clone_size	j_call	cdr3_nt	cdr3_aa
TRBV6-4	TRBD1	once	TRBJ1-5	TGTGCCAGCACGTCCCGGGACAGGGGTAGCAATCAGCCCCAGCATTTT	CASTSRDRGSNQPQHF
TRBV6-5	TRBD1	-	TRBJ2-7	TGTGCCAGCAGTCAACCGGGACAGGGGAGCGAGCAGTACTTC	CASSQPGQGSEQYF
TRBV7-2	TRBD2	once	TRBJ2-2	TGTGCCAGCAGCGTAATGACTAGCCGGGCCGGGGAGCTGTTTTTT	CASSVMTSRAGELFF
TRBV4-2	TRBD2	-	TRBJ2-4	TGTGCCAGCAGCCAAGAAATAGGCGGGAGGGCCAAAAACATTCAGTACTTC	CASSQEIGGRAKNIQYF
TRBV7-2	TRBD2	few	TRBJ2-7	TGTGCCAGCAGCTCGGGACTAGCGGGGGCGGGGCAGTACTTC	CASSSGLAGAGQYF
TRBV10-3	TRBD1	once	TRBJ2-7	TGTGCCATCAGTCCGGGACAGGGGACTTTCGAGCAGTACTTC	CAISPGQGTFEQYF
TRBV29-1	TRBD2	-	TRBJ2-2	TGCAGCGTTCGATCGGTTAGCGGGAGGATCACCGGGGAGCTGTTTTTT	CSVRSVSGRITGELFF
TRBV10-3	-	-	TRBJ1-1	TGTGCCATCAGTGAGACGACACAGGGCACTGAAGCTTTCTTT	CAISETTQGTEAFF
TRBV6-5	TRBD1	-	TRBJ2-7	TGTGCCAGCAGCAGGGGGGGGACAGGGAACGAGCAGTACTTC	CASSRGGTGNEQYF
TRBV25-1	-	-	TRBJ2-3	TGTGCCAGCAGGCCTGTTGGGGGAGGAGATCTTACGCAGTATTTT	CASRPVGGGDLTQYF
TRBV6-1	-	few	TRBJ2-7	TGTGCCAGCTTGAGCTCCTACGAGCAGTACTTC	CASLSSYEQYF
TRBV4-1	-	-	TRBJ2-4	TGCGCCAGCAGCCAAGATATCCTTCCAGAAGAAAACATTCAGTACTTC	CASSQDILPEENIQYF
TRBV6-5	-	-	TRBJ2-7	TGTGCCAGCAGCACCCCCCGACAGACAACCTACGAGCAGTACTTC	CASSTPRQTTYEQYF
TRBV6-5	-	-	TRBJ2-7	TGTGCCAGCAGTTTATCCGGCCCGAGGAGCTCCTACGAGCAGTACTTC	CASSLSGPRSSYEQYF
TRBV9	-	-	TRBJ2-7	TGTGCCAGCAGCGTCACCCTAGGGGTGTACGAGCAGTACTTC	CASSVTLGVYEQYF
TRBV10-3	TRBD2	-	TRBJ2-3	TGTGCCTCCGGACTAGCGGGGATCACAGATACGCAGTATTTT	CASGLAGITDTQYF
TRBV5-6	-	-	TRBJ2-5	TGTGCCAGCAGCCCGGACAGAAACCTCCAAGAGACCCAGTACTTC	CASSPDRNLQETQYF
TRBV10-1	TRBD2	-	TRBJ2-7	TGCGCCAGCAGTGCTAGCGGCACCAACGAGCAGTACTTC	CASSASGTNEQYF
TRBV2	TRBD1	-	TRBJ2-2	TGTGCCAGCAGGGGACCTGACAGGGGCTTGACCGGGGAGCTGTTTTTT	CASRGPDRGLTGELFF
TRBV21-1	-	-	TRBJ2-7	TGTGCCAGCAGCAAAGAACTTGGCGGGAGGGCCGGTCTCTCTCTCGAGCAGTACTTC	CASSKELGGRAGLSLEQYF
TRBV19	TRBD1	-	TRBJ2-7	TGTGCCAGTAGCACACAGGGGTCCTACGAGCAGTACTTC	CASSTQGSYEQYF
TRBV28	-	-	TRBJ1-5	TGTGCCAGCAGCGAACCTTTGGGCAGGGCCCAGCATTTT	CASSEPLGRAQHF
TRBV6-6	-	-	TRBJ1-1	TGTGCCAGCAGCACTAGGAACACTGAAGCTTTCTTT	CASSTRNTEAFF
TRBV7-8	-	-	TRBJ1-5	TGTGCCAGCAGCCTTCCCAATCAGCCCCAGCATTTT	CASSLPNQPQHF
TRBV4-1	TRBD1	-	TRBJ1-2	TGCGCCAGCAGCCTATATCCGGGACAGGAAAACTATGGCTACACCTTC	CASSLYPGQENYGYTF
TRBV29-1	TRBD2	-	TRBJ2-5	TGCAGCGGAAGACTAAGGGCCTGGAGGACTAGCGGGATCGGTGAGACCCAGTACTTC	CSGRLRAWRTSGIGETQYF
TRBV7-6	-	-	TRBJ2-1	TGTGCCAGCAGCTCTCAATTCCCCGGTGCACACAATGAGCAGTTCTTC	CASSSQFPGAHNEQFF
TRBV19	-	-	TRBJ1-2	TGTGCCAGTAGTATAGTTCGGACAGCCAACTATGGCTACACCTTC	CASSIVRTANYGYTF
TRBV7-7	TRBD1	-	TRBJ2-5	TGTGCTAGCAGCTTCAAGGGGGCCGGGGAGACCCAGTACTTC	CASSFKGAGETQYF
TRBV5-1	TRBD2	-	TRBJ2-3	TGCGCCAGCAGCAAGGGACTAGCGCTCCGTGCTAGCACAGATACGCAGTATTTT	CASSKGLALRASTDTQYF
TRBV4-1	-	-	TRBJ2-6	TGCGCCAGCAGCGTATCCTCTGGGGCCAACGTCCTGACTTTC	CASSVSSGANVLTF
TRBV30	-	-	TRBJ1-2	TGTGCCTGGAGTCAGGCCGATGGCTACACCTTC	CAWSQADGYTF
TRBV27	-	-	TRBJ2-1	TGTGCCAGCAGTTTATACCGGGGAAGCTCCTACAATGAGCAGTTCTTC	CASSLYRGSSYNEQFF
TRBV10-3	-	-	TRBJ2-1	TGTGCCATCAAGGAGGTCGGGGAAACGAATGAGCAGTTCTTC	CAIKEVGETNEQFF
TRBV20-1	-	few	TRBJ1-1	TGCAGTGCTAGTCAGACTGAAGCTTTCTTT	CSASQTEAFF
TRBV7-2	TRBD2	-	TRBJ2-7	TGTGCCAGCAGCTTTTCTAGCGGGGGAGACGAGCAGTACTTC	CASSFSSGGDEQYF
TRBV10-3	TRBD1	-	TRBJ2-7	TGTGCCAGCTTGGACAGGGGCCACGAGCAGTACTTC	CASLDRGHEQYF
TRBV7-7	-	-	TRBJ1-4	TGTGCCAGCAGCCAGGACAGTAATGAAAAACTGTTTTTT	CASSQDSNEKLFF
TRBV5-6	TRBD1	few	TRBJ2-3	TGTGCCAGCAGCTTTAGGGGGCGCACAGATACGCAGTATTTT	CASSFRGRTDTQYF
TRBV7-2	-	once	TRBJ1-2	TGTGCCAGCAGCCCCCCCCTCTATGGCTACACCTTC	CASSPPLYGYTF
TRBV5-1	-	-	TRBJ2-1	TGCGCCAGCAGCTTGCTGGTTTTAGCGGCACGGAATGAGCAGTTCTTC	CASSLLVLAARNEQFF
TRBV6-5	TRBD1	-	TRBJ1-4	TGTGCCAGCAGTGGACAGGGGCGTGAAAAACTGTTTTTT	CASSGQGREKLFF
TRBV6-1	-	-	TRBJ2-7	TGTGCCAGCAGTGAACTACAGGGATTGTACTACGAGCAGTACTTC	CASSELQGLYYEQYF
TRBV11-2	-	-	TRBJ2-7	TGTGCCAGCAGCCCCCCAGGGGCCTACGAGCAGTACTTC	CASSPPGAYEQYF
TRBV4-1	TRBD2	-	TRBJ2-7	TGCGCCAGCAGCCAAGAGCCCTTTAGCGGGGGAATTTACGTAGAGCAGTACTTC	CASSQEPFSGGIYVEQYF
TRBV27	-	-	TRBJ2-3	TGTGCCAGCAGTTTGAGTACCCCTAGCACGCAGTATTTT	CASSLSTPSTQYF
TRBV5-1	-	-	TRBJ1-4	TGCGCCAGCTCTGAGGTTTTGGGTAATGAAAAACTGTTTTTT	CASSEVLGNEKLFF
TRBV10-1	-	-	TRBJ2-1	TGCGCCAGCAGTGAGGCGAGAAGCTACAATGAGCAGTTCTTC	CASSEARSYNEQFF
TRBV5-1	-	-	TRBJ1-4	TGCGCCAGCAGCTTGGGACAGATTAATGAAAAACTGTTTTTT	CASSLGQINEKLFF
TRBV7-9	-	-	TRBJ1-1	TGTGCCAGCAGCCTCATCCAGGGAAAGGGAACTGAAGCTTTCTTT	CASSLIQGKGTEAFF
TRBV9	TRBD2	few	TRBJ2-5	TGTGCCAGCAGCGTAGGTAGCGGGGACCAAGAGACCCAGTACTTC	CASSVGSGDQETQYF
TRBV11-3	TRBD2	-	TRBJ2-5	TGTGCCAGCAGCTCTAGGACTAGCGGGAGTAGGGAGACCCAGTACTTC	CASSSRTSGSRETQYF
TRBV12-5	-	-	TRBJ1-2	TGTGCTAGTGGTTTGGAACCCCGAGTTGGCTACACCTTC	CASGLEPRVGYTF
TRBV2	TRBD2	-	TRBJ2-7	TGTGCCAGCAGGGGGGGACTAGCGGTAGGGCGCGAGCAGTACTTC	CASRGGLAVGREQYF
TRBV15	TRBD1	-	TRBJ2-4	TGTGCCACCAGCAGAGATCAAGGGGGCGCAAGCATTCAGTACTTC	CATSRDQGGASIQYF